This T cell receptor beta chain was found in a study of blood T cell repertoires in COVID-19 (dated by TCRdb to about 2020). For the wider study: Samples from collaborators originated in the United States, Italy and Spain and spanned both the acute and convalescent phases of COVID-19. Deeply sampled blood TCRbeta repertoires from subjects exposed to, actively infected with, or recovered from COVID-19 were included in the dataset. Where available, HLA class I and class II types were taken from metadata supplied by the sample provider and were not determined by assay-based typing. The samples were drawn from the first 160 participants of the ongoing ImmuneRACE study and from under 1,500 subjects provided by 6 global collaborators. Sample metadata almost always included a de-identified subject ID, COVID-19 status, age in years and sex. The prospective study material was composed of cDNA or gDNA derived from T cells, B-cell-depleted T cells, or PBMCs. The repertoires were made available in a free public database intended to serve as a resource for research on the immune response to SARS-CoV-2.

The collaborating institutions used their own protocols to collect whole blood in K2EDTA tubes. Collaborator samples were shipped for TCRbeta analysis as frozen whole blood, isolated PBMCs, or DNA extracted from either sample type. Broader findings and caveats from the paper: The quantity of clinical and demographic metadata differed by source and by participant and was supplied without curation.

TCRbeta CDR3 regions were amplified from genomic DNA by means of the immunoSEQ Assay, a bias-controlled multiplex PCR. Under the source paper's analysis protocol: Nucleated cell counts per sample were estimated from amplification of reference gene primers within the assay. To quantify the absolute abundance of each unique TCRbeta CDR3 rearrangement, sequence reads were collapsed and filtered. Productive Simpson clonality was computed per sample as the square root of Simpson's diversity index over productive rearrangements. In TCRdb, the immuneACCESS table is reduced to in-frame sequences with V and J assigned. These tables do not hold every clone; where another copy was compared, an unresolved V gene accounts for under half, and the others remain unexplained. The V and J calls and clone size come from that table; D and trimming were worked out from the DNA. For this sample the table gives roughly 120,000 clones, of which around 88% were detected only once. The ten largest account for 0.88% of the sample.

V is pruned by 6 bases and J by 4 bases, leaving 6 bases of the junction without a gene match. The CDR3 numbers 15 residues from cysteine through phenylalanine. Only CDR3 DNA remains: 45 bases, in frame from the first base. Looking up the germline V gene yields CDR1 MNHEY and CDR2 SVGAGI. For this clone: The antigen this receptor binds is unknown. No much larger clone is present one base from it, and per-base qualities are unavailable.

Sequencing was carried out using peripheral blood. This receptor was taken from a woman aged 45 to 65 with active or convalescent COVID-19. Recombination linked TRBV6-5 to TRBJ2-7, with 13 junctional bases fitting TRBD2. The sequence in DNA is TGTGCCAGCAGCGAGATGACTAGCGGGAGGTACGAGCAGTACTTC. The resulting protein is CASSEMTSGRYEQYF.